The clone carrying this T cell receptor beta chain has a count of ten or more. Its antigen is not known. At one boundary the junction diverges from the germline segment, which might be a read error. Each patient went into thyroid surgery without having received any treatment. As handled by the study authors: Building a distant-metastasis classifier for papillary thyroid cancer drew on CDR3 differences across clinicopathological groups. MiXCR was used by TCRdb to re-call the PCR reads. None of the V and J calls come from the authors' own analysis; TCRdb made them. The data show under 100,000 clones, with approximately 9% seen just once and around 8.8% held by the top ten. The data were taken from a study of metastatic and nonmetastatic thyroid tumors. The overall study: Comparative analysis of repertoires was undertaken across blood and tumor or nodule tissue obtained from malignant and benign thyroid patients. Overall study results and limits: Reportedly, malignant thyroid tumors had significantly higher TCR beta diversity than benign nodules, in blood and tumor.

The sequence derives from a female donor with papillary thyroid cancer or a benign thyroid nodule (not recorded which). Some clones in this sample may be carry-over from other donors' samples. Sequencing was done on a sample of blood.

The CDR3 coding sequence is TGCAGTGCTACGGACAGGGGGCCCCTTCACTTT. Amino acid sequence: CSATDRGPLHF. This rearrangement joins TRBV20-1 to TRBJ1-6, with 11 bases that match TRBD1. The germline CDR1 and CDR2 sequences are DFQATT and SNEGSKA (reference sequence). The CDR3 sequence is 11 residues long.